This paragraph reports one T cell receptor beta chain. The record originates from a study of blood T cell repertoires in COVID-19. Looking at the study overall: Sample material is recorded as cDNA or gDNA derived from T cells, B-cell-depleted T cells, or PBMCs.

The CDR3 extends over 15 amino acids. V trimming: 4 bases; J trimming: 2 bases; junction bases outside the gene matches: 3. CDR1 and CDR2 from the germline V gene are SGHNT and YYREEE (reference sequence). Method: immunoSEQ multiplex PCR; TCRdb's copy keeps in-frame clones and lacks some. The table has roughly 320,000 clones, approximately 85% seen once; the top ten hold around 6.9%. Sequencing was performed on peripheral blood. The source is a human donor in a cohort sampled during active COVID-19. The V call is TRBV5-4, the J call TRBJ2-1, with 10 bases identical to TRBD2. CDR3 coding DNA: TGTGCCAGCAGCGCCAGCGGGGGGGCCTACAATGAGCAGTTCTTC. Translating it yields CASSASGGAYNEQFF.